This record concerns one T cell receptor (beta chain) sequence. This sample was taken from a study of blood T cell repertoires in COVID-19. Sequenced by immunoSEQ multiplex PCR; TCRdb stores in-frame clones only, minus some. The sample gives 68,000 or so clones, about 86% of which show up once; approximately 4.2% is in the top ten. The germline V gene encodes CDR1 SNHLY and CDR2 FYNNEI. Between the trimmed V and J ends, which lost 6 bases and 2 bases, there was a span of 14 bases. This CDR3 comprises 15 residues. The clonotype originates from a man aged 45-65 years with acute or convalescent COVID-19. Specimen: peripheral blood. This chain links TRBV2 with TRBJ1-5, with D possibly being TRBD1 (5 bases). CDR3 sequence: CASSLRDSGNQPQHF. In DNA, the CDR3 is TGTGCCAGCAGCCTTAGGGACTCCGGCAATCAGCCCCAGCATTTT.